This TCR beta chain derives from a study of T cell changes during pregnancy in multiple sclerosis. The CDR3 consists of 19 residues. Germline-derived CDR1 and CDR2 are MDHEN and SYDVKM. With V trimmed by 2 bases and J by 5 bases, 17 bases remained unmatched. Libraries were prepared by immunoSEQ multiplex PCR; TCRdb keeps only in-frame clonotypes and omits some of them. The table includes about 64,000 clones, over 85% detected once. The chain is built from TRBV28 and TRBJ2-3; the match to TRBD2 covers 9 bases. Here the sequenced sample was peripheral blood, taken in the second trimester of pregnancy. The clonotype originates from a female donor with multiple sclerosis, enrolled in a pregnancy study. The CDR3 nucleotides read TGTGCCAGCAGTTTAGGACTAGCGAGGTTCATCAAAAATCGAGATACGCAGTATTTT. It encodes CASSLGLARFIKNRDTQYF. Looking up the rest from reference TRBV28 and TRBJ2-3 gives the full variable domain: DVKVTQSSRYLVKRTGEKVFLECVQDMDHENMFWYRQDPGLGLRLIYFSYDVKMKEKGDIPEGYSVSREKKERFSLILESASTNQTSMYLCASSLGLARFIKNRDTQYFGPGTRLTVL.